This TCR beta chain was sequenced in a study of CD8+ T cells in alopecia areata. Indicated treatment: oral pan-JAK inhibitor, 5-10 mg twice daily. As the sequencing template, cDNA was produced by extracting RNA and reverse transcribing it. The protocol was immunoSEQ multiplex PCR, while the TCRdb copy is restricted to in-frame clones and leaves out a portion. Of about 270,000 clones listed, around three fifths were seen once; the top ten hold around 0.92%. The length of the CDR3 is 13 residues. In germline, CDR1 is LGHNA, CDR2 YSLEER. Trimming cost V 1 base and J 4 bases, with 6 bases left between them.

The clonotype was recovered from a human donor with alopecia areata. This sequence joins TRBV4-3 and TRBJ2-3; D ambiguous. The sequencing used CD4+ T cells sorted from blood, collected around week 54, from a patient treated with tofacitinib. CDR3 in amino acids: CASSQAWADTQYF. In nucleotides, the CDR3 is TGCGCCAGCAGCCAAGCTTGGGCAGATACGCAGTATTTT.